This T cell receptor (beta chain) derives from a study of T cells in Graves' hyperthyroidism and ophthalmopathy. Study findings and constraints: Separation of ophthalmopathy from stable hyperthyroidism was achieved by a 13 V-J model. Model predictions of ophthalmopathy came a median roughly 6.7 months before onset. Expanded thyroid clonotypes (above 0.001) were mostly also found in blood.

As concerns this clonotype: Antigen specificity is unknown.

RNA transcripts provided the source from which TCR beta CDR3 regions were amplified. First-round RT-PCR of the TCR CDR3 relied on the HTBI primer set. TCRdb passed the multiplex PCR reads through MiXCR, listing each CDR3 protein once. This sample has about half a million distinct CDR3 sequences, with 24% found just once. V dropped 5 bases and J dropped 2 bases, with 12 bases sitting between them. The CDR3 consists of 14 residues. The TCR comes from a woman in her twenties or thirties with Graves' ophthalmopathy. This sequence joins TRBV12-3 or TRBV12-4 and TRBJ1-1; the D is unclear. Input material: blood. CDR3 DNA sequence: TGTGCCAGCAGTCCCCGGGCCACAAACACTGAAGCTTTCTTT. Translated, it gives CASSPRATNTEAFF.